This T cell receptor beta chain was sequenced for a study of radiation and T cells in renal cell carcinoma. Whole-study results and caveats: In nephrectomy-only tumors, top 100 clonotypes averaged around 40%, versus approximately 50% irradiated.

Treatment described: treatment-naive control, cytoreductive nephrectomy. Control tumors came from treatment-naive patients without prior radiation. Clear cell pathology was present in this patient's renal cell carcinoma. Control tumors came from a handful of females and some twelve males, aged about 35 to 82. This clone was seen a handful of times. Its antigen is unidentified. TCRdb's table, derived via immunoSEQ multiplex PCR, lists solely in-frame clones and lacks some. Among fewer than 25,000 clones, 45% to 70% were seen once, and the ten largest hold roughly 22%. V was shortened by 0 bases and J by 7 bases, with 7 bases between the two germline ends. CDR3 length: 13 amino acids. Germline CDR1 reads MGHRA; CDR2 reads YSYEKL.

The sequences come from tumor tissue, collected from a patient whose treatment was nephrectomy without radiotherapy. The origin of this receptor is a human donor with renal cell carcinoma. The chain carries TRBV4-1 and TRBJ1-5; D unresolved. CDR3 residues: CASSQDGGQPQHF. CDR3 DNA: TGCGCCAGCAGCCAAGATGGTGGGCAGCCCCAGCATTTT.